A selection of T cell receptor beta chains follows, all from one sample in a study of technical replicates of blood from several donors. Clones were read by immunoSEQ multiplex PCR, and TCRdb kept only the in-frame ones, dropping some. The sample includes about 84,000 clones, 93% seen only once; the top ten take approximately 0.22%. Sequencing was done on a sample of T cells isolated from PBMCs. The receptors stem from a human donor in good health. CDR3s include the opening cysteine and the closing phenylalanine or tryptophan. D genes are given only for firm matches. Clone size is not always given. Where it is, it says once, few, many or a class for expanded clones.

J gene | D gene | clone size | V gene | CDR3 DNA | CDR3 protein
TRBJ1-5 | - | few | TRBV10-3 | TGTGCCATCAGCCTGACAGGCAATCAGCCCCAGCATTTT | CAISLTGNQPQHF
TRBJ2-3 | - | once | TRBV6-5 | TGTGCCAGCAGTCTTCGACTAGCAGATACGCAGTATTTT | CASSLRLADTQYF
TRBJ2-7 | TRBD2 | - | TRBV30 | TGTGCCTGGCAATCCCGGACTAGCGTTTCCTACGAGCAGTACTTC | CAWQSRTSVSYEQYF
TRBJ1-4 | - | - | TRBV29-1 | TGCAGCGTAATGACAGGACTCCATAATGAAAAACTGTTTTTT | CSVMTGLHNEKLFF
TRBJ1-3 | - | - | TRBV30 | TGTGCCTGGAGTGTCCAGGGGAGCTCTGGAAACACCATATATTTT | CAWSVQGSSGNTIYF
TRBJ2-3 | TRBD2 | - | TRBV14 | TGTGCCAGCAGCCAAGATTTCGGGGGGGGCCCAGATACGCAGTATTTT | CASSQDFGGGPDTQYF
TRBJ2-5 | TRBD1 | - | TRBV7-8 | TGTGCCAGCAGAGGCCTGGGACAGGCGCGGCAAGAGACCCAGTACTTC | CASRGLGQARQETQYF
TRBJ2-1 | TRBD2 | - | TRBV6-1 | TGTGCCAGCCCTGCTAGCGGGGCCATAGGGGAGCAGTTCTTC | CASPASGAIGEQFF
TRBJ2-1 | TRBD1 | - | TRBV10-1 | TGCGCCAGCGGCTCGCGACAGGGTTCCGATGAGCAGTTCTTC | CASGSRQGSDEQFF
TRBJ2-7 | TRBD2 | - | TRBV6-5 | TGTGCCAGCAGTTATACGGGGGGCGAGCAGTACTTC | CASSYTGGEQYF
TRBJ2-7 | TRBD1 | - | TRBV5-1 | TGCGCCAGCAGCTTGGGAGGGGGCTTCTACGAGCAGTACTTC | CASSLGGGFYEQYF
TRBJ2-3 | - | - | TRBV30 | TGTGCCTGGAGCGAGGCCGATACGCAGTATTTT | CAWSEADTQYF
TRBJ2-3 | - | - | TRBV30 | TGTGCCTGGAGTGACTCGGCGGCCGGGGATACGCAGTATTTT | CAWSDSAAGDTQYF
TRBJ1-2 | TRBD1 | - | TRBV9 | TGTGCCAGCAGCGTAGCCGGGACAGGGGGCGCCCAGAACTATGGCTACACCTTC | CASSVAGTGGAQNYGYTF
TRBJ1-6 | - | - | TRBV5-6 | TGTGCCAGCAGTGACCAGGGTTCCTATAATTCACCCCTCCACTTT | CASSDQGSYNSPLHF
TRBJ2-1 | TRBD1 | - | TRBV5-1 | TGCGCCAGCAGCCCGACAGGGGGTACGTACAATGAGCAGTTCTTC | CASSPTGGTYNEQFF
TRBJ1-5 | TRBD1 | once | TRBV5-1 | TGCGCCAGCAGCTCCGGGACAGGGGCGGCCCAGCATTTT | CASSSGTGAAQHF
TRBJ2-7 | TRBD1 | - | TRBV5-1 | TGCGCCAGCAGCCGGGACAGAAGGGAGCAGTACTTC | CASSRDRREQYF
TRBJ2-7 | - | - | TRBV11-2 | TGTGCCAGCAGACCGGGACTCTCCTACGAGCAGTACTTC | CASRPGLSYEQYF
TRBJ1-1 | TRBD1 | - | TRBV5-1 | TGCGCCAGCAGCTCGGACAGGGGAAACACTGAAGCTTTCTTT | CASSSDRGNTEAFF